The 20 T cell receptor beta chains below all came from one sample that was sequenced in a study of shared clonotypes between healthy human individuals. Profiling relied on immunoSEQ multiplex PCR, and the TCRdb table lists in-frame clones only, not all of them. The sample carries more than 450,000 clones, 60% to 85% recorded once. The source material was PBMCs. The source of these receptors is a woman aged 35 to 49 in good health. Some clones in this sample may be carry-over from other donors' samples.

V gene TRBV4-3 combines with J gene TRBJ2-3; maybe TRBD2 (6 bases). CDR3 size: 16 residues. The V end lost 3 bases, the J end lost 4 bases, and 17 bases lay between the germline ends. From germline, CDR1 is LGHNA and CDR2 YSLEER. DNA for the CDR3: TGCGCCAGCAGCCACCTTCCCCCGGGGGACCCAGATACGCAGTATTTT. Residues: CASSHLPPGDPDTQYF.

The V call is TRBV14, the J call TRBJ1-3; D is possibly TRBD1 (5 bases). Trimming shortened V by 6 bases and J by 0 bases, and 12 bases separated the two germline ends. Germline V gene data show CDR1 as SGHDN and CDR2 as FVKESK. This CDR3 is built from 15 residues. CDR3 loop: CASSRGVFSGNTIYF. CDR3 in DNA: TGTGCCAGCAGTCGAGGGGTTTTCTCTGGAAACACCATATATTTT.

The chain has TRBV7-3 and TRBJ2-2; TRBD2 is a possible D gene (6 bases). This CDR3 comprises 15 residues. Germline V gene data show CDR1 as SGHTA and CDR2 as FQGTGA. Trimming removed 7 bases at V and 4 bases at J, with 16 bases between. The CDR3, as DNA: TGTGCCAGCACTTTCGGGACTTCGTTCACCGGGGAGCTGTTTTTT. Its translation is CASTFGTSFTGELFF.

The chain carries TRBV7-2 and TRBJ1-2, with a tentative D call TRBD1 (6 bases). This CDR3 has 14 residues. V lost 5 bases to trimming and J lost 4 bases, with 14 bases between them. Germline CDR1 is SGHTA and CDR2 is FQGNSA. CDR3 region: CASSGTTAGYGYTF. CDR3 nucleotide sequence: TGTGCCAGCAGCGGGACAACGGCGGGCTATGGCTACACCTTC.

CDR3 nucleotides: TGTGCCAGCAGCCCGTGGACTAGCCAAGAGACCCAGTACTTC. Translation: CASSPWTSQETQYF. The V gene is TRBV7-8, the J gene TRBJ2-5; 7 bases are a match to TRBD2. J was trimmed by 1 base and V by 5 bases; bases with no gene match: 4. Germline CDR1 is SGHVS and CDR2 is FQNEAQ. There are 14 residues in the CDR3.

The chain carries TRBV28 and TRBJ2-3; TRBD1 matches 8 bases. The germline V gene has CDR1 MDHEN and CDR2 SYDVKM. This CDR3 is 15 amino acids long. V lost 5 bases and J lost 1; bases outside the gene matches: 5. In nucleotides, the CDR3 is TGTGCCAGCAGTGCGCCGGGACAGGGCACAGATACGCAGTATTTT. It yields the protein CASSAPGQGTDTQYF.

V and J are TRBV19 and TRBJ2-7; 11 bases are a match to TRBD2. Germline V lookup: CDR1 LNHDA, CDR2 SQIVND (reference sequence). The ends lost 6 bases at V and 4 bases at J; junction bases unmatched: 8. This CDR3 comprises 15 residues. The CDR3 nucleotides read TGTGCCAGTAGGACGGTAGCGGGAGGGCCTTACGAGCAGTACTTC. It is translated as CASRTVAGGPYEQYF.

This clone was observed many times. The V call is TRBV5-1, the J call TRBJ2-2; 7 nucleotides align to TRBD1. The CDR3 extends over 16 amino acids. Germline V CDR1 and CDR2: SGHRS, YFSETQ. V was pared by 3 bases and J by 1 base, with 6 bases of the junction left unmatched. The CDR3 DNA reads as TGCGCCAGCAGCTCCGACAGGGCGCAGAACACCGGGGAGCTGTTTTTT. Translated, it gives CASSSDRAQNTGELFF.

V is TRBV28 and J is TRBJ2-2; 11 nucleotides line up with TRBD2. The CDR3 has 16 residues. J gave up 6 bases and V 6 bases, and 9 bases lay outside the gene matches. The V gene's germline CDR1 is MDHEN and CDR2 SYDVKM. CDR3 region: CASSPPLAGGSGELFF. CDR3 DNA: TGTGCCAGCAGCCCACCTCTAGCGGGAGGTTCCGGGGAGCTGTTTTTT. Complete variable domain (other parts from reference TRBV28 and TRBJ2-2): DVKVTQSSRYLVKRTGEKVFLECVQDMDHENMFWYRQDPGLGLRLIYFSYDVKMKEKGDIPEGYSVSREKKERFSLILESASTNQTSMYLCASSPPLAGGSGELFFGEGSRLTVL.

The chain has TRBV5-6 and TRBJ2-7; the match to TRBD2 covers 7 bases. V dropped 2 bases and J dropped 3; count of bases not matched to a gene: 8. The CDR3 is 15 amino acids. Per the germline V gene, CDR1 is SGHDT and CDR2 is YYEEEE. CDR3 in DNA: TGTGCCAGCAGCTTTCGGGGAGGGTTGAACTACGAGCAGTACTTC. The encoded protein is CASSFRGGLNYEQYF.

This clone was recorded many times. This chain connects TRBV7-2 to TRBJ2-4; D may be TRBD2 (6 bases). Germline V gene sequence: CDR1 SGHTA, CDR2 FQGNSA. The CDR3 spans 15 residues. The V end was cut by 5 bases, the J end by 0 bases, with 11 bases between. The CDR3: CASSDSGLAKNIQYF. CDR3 in DNA: TGTGCCAGCAGCGATAGCGGTTTAGCCAAAAACATTCAGTACTTC.

This clone was seen once. The chain recombines TRBV18 with TRBJ1-2; no clear D. Germline V gene data show CDR1 as KGHSH and CDR2 as LQKENI. With 4 bases removed from V and 5 bases from J, the gap between germline ends came to 11 bases. The CDR3 consists of 13 residues. The CDR3 loop is CASSLDGLYGYTF. CDR3 nucleotide sequence: TGTGCCAGCTCACTGGACGGATTATATGGCTACACCTTC. The complete variable domain, with remaining parts taken from reference TRBV18 and TRBJ1-2, reads NAGVMQNPRHLVRRRGQEARLRCSPMKGHSHVYWYRQLPEEGLKFMVYLQKENIIDESGMPKERFSAEFPKEGPSILRIQQVVRGDSAAYFCASSLDGLYGYTFGSGTRLTVV.

The chain employs TRBV7-2 and TRBJ1-2; D unresolved. This CDR3 is built from 14 residues. Trimming removed 1 base from V and 5 bases from J, with 11 bases in between. Germline V gene lookup returns CDR1 SGHTA and CDR2 FQGNSA. CDR3 DNA sequence: TGTGCCAGCAGCTTAGGTAGAGGCCTGTATGGCTACACCTTC. Translating gives CASSLGRGLYGYTF.

The chain combines TRBV28 with TRBJ1-3; tentatively, D is TRBD1 (5 bases). The V gene lost 7 bases and the J gene lost 9 bases, with 31 bases spanning the gap. In germline, CDR1 is MDHEN, CDR2 SYDVKM. The CDR3 sequence is 18 residues long. The CDR3 sequence is CASTARDGGFGGRGTIYF. In DNA form, the CDR3 reads TGTGCCAGCACCGCAAGGGACGGAGGGTTCGGCGGCCGGGGCACCATATATTTT.

The chain carries TRBV7-2 and TRBJ2-3; D remains unclear. Germline V gene lookup returns CDR1 SGHTA and CDR2 FQGNSA. V lost 0 bases to trimming and J lost 4 bases, with 17 bases between them. This CDR3 contains 17 residues. The CDR3 coding sequence is TGTGCCAGCAGCTTAGCGCTGACTCCCCAGTGGGCAGATACGCAGTATTTT. This encodes CASSLALTPQWADTQYF.

The V and J genes are TRBV5-1 and TRBJ2-4, with a possible D match to TRBD2 (5 bases). Germline V gene sequence: CDR1 SGHRS, CDR2 YFSETQ. This CDR3 spans 15 amino acids. V lost 1 base and J lost 5, with 13 bases in between. The CDR3 spells CASSLTPGSENIQYF. The CDR3 DNA reads TGCGCCAGCAGCTTGACACCAGGTAGCGAAAACATTCAGTACTTC.

This clone was detected only once. The V call is TRBV28, the J call TRBJ2-3; no firm D call. The length of the CDR3 is 12 residues. V was cut by 4 bases and J by 3 bases, with 5 bases left in between. Looked up from germline, CDR1 is MDHEN and CDR2 is SYDVKM. CDR3 loop: CASSSETDTQYF. DNA of the CDR3: TGTGCCAGCAGTTCAGAGACAGATACGCAGTATTTT.

The chain links TRBV6-5 to TRBJ1-2; D gene ambiguous. The CDR3 length is 13 residues. Germline CDR1 is MNHEY and CDR2 is SVGAGI. Trimming took off 6 bases at V and 4 bases at J, with 12 bases between the two ends. CDR3 nucleotides: TGTGCCAGCAGCCTGAGTAGTCGCTATGGCTACACCTTC. Translated, it gives CASSLSSRYGYTF.

This clone has at least ten counts. This chain connects TRBV6-5 to TRBJ2-6; D uncertain. Trimming cost V 11 bases and J 2 bases, with 16 bases left between them. This CDR3 has 15 amino acids. Germline V gene data show CDR1 as MNHEY and CDR2 as SVGAGI. The chain's CDR3 is CAAGRALTGANVLTF. The DNA for the CDR3 is TGTGCCGCTGGACGGGCACTTACTGGGGCCAACGTCCTGACTTTC.

The V and J genes are TRBV28 and TRBJ1-5; no reliable D call. This CDR3 spans 14 amino acids. With 5 bases removed from V and 7 bases from J, the gap between germline ends came to 15 bases. The germline gives CDR1 MDHEN, CDR2 SYDVKM. The CDR3 reads CASSDPLGRQPQHF. CDR3 DNA: TGTGCCAGCAGTGATCCCCTGGGCAGGCAGCCCCAGCATTTT.